This TCR beta chain was observed in a study of CD8+ T cells in alopecia areata. Study-level information: A regimen of oral tofacitinib, 5 to 10 mg twice daily, was given to treated patients.

Regarding this clone: Its antigen remains unidentified.

General study results and limits: Lesional tissue from the scalp (especially in alopecia totalis/universalis) showed higher clonality than normal scalp.

Reverse transcription of extracted RNA yielded cDNA, which provided the sequencing template. TCRdb's table, derived via immunoSEQ multiplex PCR, lists solely in-frame clones and lacks some. The data hold 140,000 to 150,000 clones, with about 47% observed a single time. V lost 0 bases, J lost 4 bases, and 19 bases lay in between. This CDR3 is built from 17 residues. CDR1 SNHLY and CDR2 FYNNEI come from the germline V gene. Starting from PBMCs, sorting isolated CD4+ and CD8+ T cells. This clonotype was obtained from a human donor with alopecia areata. Sample: CD4+ T cells sorted from blood, taken at week 0. The V call is TRBV2, the J call TRBJ2-7; either TRBD1 or TRBD2 may supply D (6 bases each). The CDR3 DNA reads as TGTGCCAGCAGTGAAGCGCTTGGTTGGGGGGCGTATTACGAGCAGTACTTC. It is translated as CASSEALGWGAYYEQYF. Full variable domain (outside the CDR3, taken from reference TRBV2 and TRBJ2-7): EPEVTQTPSHQVTQMGQEVILRCVPISNHLYFYWYRQILGQKVEFLVSFYNNEISEKSEIFDDQFSVERPDGSNFTLKIRSTKLEDSAMYFCASSEALGWGAYYEQYFGPGTRLTVT.